The entry that follows covers one T cell receptor (beta chain) sequence. The data were obtained in a study of blood T cell repertoires in COVID-19. Assay used: immunoSEQ multiplex PCR; TCRdb lists only in-frame clones, some missing. Here the sample spans 260,000 or so clones, 87% being singletons. The germline gives CDR1 MNHEY, CDR2 SVGAGI. The CDR3 has 16 residues. V was cut by 0 bases and J by 1 base, with 10 bases left in between. The source is a woman aged 25 to 39 with acute COVID-19. The source material was PBMCs or T cells enriched from blood (not recorded which). V and J are TRBV6-5 and TRBJ1-3; D is unclear. DNA for the CDR3: TGTGCCAGCAGTTACTCGAGGAGGCTTTCTGGAAACACCATATATTTT. This sequence encodes CASSYSRRLSGNTIYF.